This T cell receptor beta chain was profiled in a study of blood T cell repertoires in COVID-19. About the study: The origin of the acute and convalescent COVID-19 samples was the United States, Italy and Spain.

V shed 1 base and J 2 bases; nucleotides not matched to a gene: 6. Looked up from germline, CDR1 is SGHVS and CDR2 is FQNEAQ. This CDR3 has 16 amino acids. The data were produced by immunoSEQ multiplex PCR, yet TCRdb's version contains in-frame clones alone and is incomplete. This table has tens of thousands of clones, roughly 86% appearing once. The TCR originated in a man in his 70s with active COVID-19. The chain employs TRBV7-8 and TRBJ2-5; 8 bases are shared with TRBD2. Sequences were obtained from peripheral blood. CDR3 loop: CASSLGGLVGQETQYF. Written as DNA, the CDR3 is TGTGCCAGCAGCTTAGGGGGACTAGTAGGGCAAGAGACCCAGTACTTC.